The 27 T cell receptor beta chains below were found in one sample sequenced in a study of blood T cell repertoires in COVID-19. Assay used: immunoSEQ multiplex PCR; TCRdb lists only in-frame clones, some missing. The sample contains about 300,000 clones, about 83% of which appear only once. Material: peripheral blood. These TCRs come from a woman aged 45-59 years with acute or convalescent COVID-19.

The CDR3 DNA is TGTGCCAGCGTCGGAGGGGTTTCCTACGAGCAGTACTTC. Amino acid sequence: CASVGGVSYEQYF. The gene calls are TRBV3-1 (or the pseudogene TRBV3-2) and TRBJ2-7; D possibly corresponds to TRBD2 (6 bases). Trimming took 8 bases from V and 1 from J, leaving 12 bases between them. Germline assignment: CDR1 LGHDT and CDR2 YNNKEL (reference sequence). This CDR3 spans 13 amino acids.

The chain recombines TRBV7-9 with TRBJ1-2; D might be TRBD1 (6 bases). The CDR3 consists of 16 residues. Germline V gives CDR1 SEHNR, CDR2 FQNEAQ (reference sequence). Trimming removed 5 bases from V and 4 bases from J, with 20 bases in between. The CDR3 bases are TGTGCCAGCAGCAGGAAGGACAGAGAACTACTCTATGGCTACACCTTC. Translating it yields CASSRKDRELLYGYTF.

This chain links TRBV4-3 with TRBJ2-7; weak D call: TRBD2 (5 bases). V gave up 0 bases and J gave up 4 bases, with 13 bases separating them. The CDR3 has 15 amino acids. Germline CDR1 is LGHNA and CDR2 is YSLEER. The CDR3 reads CASSQDGGGWYEQYF. The CDR3 nucleotides read TGCGCCAGCAGCCAAGATGGAGGAGGATGGTACGAGCAGTACTTC.

The J gene is TRBJ1-1, the V gene TRBV29-1, with 7 bases identical to TRBD1. CDR1 is SQVTM and CDR2 is ANQGSEA in the germline V gene. Unmatched junction bases numbered 5, after V lost 4 bases and J lost 0 bases. This CDR3 is built from 14 residues. CDR3 in DNA: TGCAGCGTTGTCAATACAGGGGTGAACACTGAAGCTTTCTTT. This gives the protein CSVVNTGVNTEAFF.

V is TRBV27 and J is TRBJ1-5; the match to TRBD1 covers 7 bases. From germline, CDR1 is MNHEY and CDR2 SMNVEV (reference sequence). The CDR3 is 13 residues long. V was clipped by 6 bases and J by 9 bases; unmatched bases: 8. The CDR3 DNA follows: TGTGCCAGCAGGGAGACAGGGAGTGGGCCCCAGCATTTT. Translation gives CASRETGSGPQHF.

The rearrangement links TRBV3-1 (or the pseudogene TRBV3-2) to TRBJ2-1, with a weak D call TRBD1 (6 bases). Germline lookup yields CDR1 LGHDT and CDR2 YNNKEL (reference sequence). The CDR3 totals 19 residues. V was pared by 0 bases and J by 2 bases, with 20 bases between. The CDR3 nucleotides read TGTGCCAGCAGCCAAGATTTGGCGTGGGGAACAGGGACCTACAATGAGCAGTTCTTC. This sequence encodes CASSQDLAWGTGTYNEQFF.

The chain recombines TRBV7-3 with TRBJ2-1; maybe TRBD2 (6 bases). Deletions cut 3 bases from V and 5 bases from J, with 14 bases between. CDR1 and CDR2 (germline): SGHTA, FQGTGA. CDR3 length: 15 amino acids. In nucleotides, the CDR3 is TGTGCCAGCAGCTTGGGCGTAGCGGCTAACAATGAGCAGTTCTTC. Its translation: CASSLGVAANNEQFF.

This chain links TRBV6-6 with TRBJ2-1, with TRBD1 matching 7 bases. Trimming removed 5 bases from V and 0 bases from J; junction bases left unmatched: 7. Germline values: CDR1 MNHNY, CDR2 SVGAGI (reference sequence). The CDR3 length is 16 residues. Here the CDR3 reads CASSASGQRSYNEQFF. The CDR3, as DNA: TGTGCCAGCAGTGCCTCGGGACAGCGCTCCTACAATGAGCAGTTCTTC.

The CDR3 region has the DNA TGTGCCAGCAGCGTAGACAGCCTCGATTACAATGAGCAGTTCTTC. This sequence encodes CASSVDSLDYNEQFF. V and J are TRBV9 and TRBJ2-1; D is undetermined. CDR1 is SGDLS and CDR2 is YYNGEE in the germline V gene. The CDR3 is 15 amino acids. V was pared by 0 bases and J by 4 bases, with 11 bases between.

V usage is TRBV15 and J usage is TRBJ1-2, with 7 bases lining up with TRBD1. V was pared by 4 bases and J by 3 bases, with 5 bases of the junction left unmatched. Germline lookup yields CDR1 LNHNV and CDR2 YYDKDF (reference sequence). This CDR3 region has 14 residues. The CDR3 is CATSTRGNDYGYTF. Here the CDR3 DNA reads TGTGCCACCAGCACCAGGGGGAACGACTATGGCTACACCTTC.

The chain employs TRBV10-2 and TRBJ1-4; 10 positions match TRBD1. Germline loops: CDR1 WSHSY, CDR2 SAAADI. The CDR3 extends over 17 amino acids. V shed 2 bases and J 3 bases; nucleotides not matched to a gene: 6. The CDR3 loop is CASSERQGARANEKLFF. CDR3 nucleotides: TGCGCCAGCAGTGAGCGACAGGGGGCCCGGGCTAATGAAAAACTGTTTTTT.

CDR3: CASSVGLAGSYEQYF. As DNA, the CDR3 is TGTGCCAGCAGCGTCGGGCTAGCGGGATCCTACGAGCAGTACTTC. The rearrangement uses TRBV9 and TRBJ2-7; 9 nucleotides match TRBD2. The V gene's germline CDR1 is SGDLS and CDR2 YYNGEE. V gave up 2 bases and J gave up 1 base; unmatched junction bases: 4. The CDR3 consists of 15 residues.

Here the CDR3 reads CASRADVQYF. Here the CDR3 DNA reads TGTGCCAGCAGGGCGGATGTGCAGTACTTC. The genes are TRBV28 and TRBJ2-7; D remains unclear. Germline V gene lookup returns CDR1 MDHEN and CDR2 SYDVKM. The V and J ends lost 6 bases and 9 bases respectively, with 9 bases between them. This CDR3 is built from 10 residues.

The chain has TRBV27 and TRBJ1-5; 9 bases fit TRBD1. Trimming cost V 5 bases and J 7 bases; bases outside gene matches: 9. Per germline, CDR1 MNHEY and CDR2 SMNVEV (reference sequence). This CDR3 is built from 15 residues. The CDR3 here is CASSTLQGAGQPQHF. The CDR3 coding sequence is TGTGCCAGCAGTACGCTACAGGGGGCAGGGCAGCCCCAGCATTTT.

The rearrangement uses TRBV15 and TRBJ2-1, with 8 bases identical to TRBD2. Trimming removed 0 bases from V and 7 bases from J; junction bases left unmatched: 14. Germline V lookup: CDR1 LNHNV, CDR2 YYDKDF (reference sequence). The CDR3 is made up of 18 amino acids. Here the CDR3 DNA reads TGTGCCACCAGCAGAGATCTAAAATTCGGGAGGGCGTGGAATGAGCAGTTCTTC. It yields the protein CATSRDLKFGRAWNEQFF.

The chain combines TRBV5-1 with TRBJ2-4; 7 bases match TRBD2. There are 14 residues in the CDR3. The germline V gene encodes CDR1 SGHRS and CDR2 YFSETQ. V was pared by 4 bases and J by 4 bases, with 5 bases of the junction left unmatched. The CDR3 spells CASSTLAAKNIQYF. The DNA for the CDR3 is TGCGCCAGCAGCACGCTAGCGGCTAAAAACATTCAGTACTTC. Based on the CDR3 plus reference TRBV5-1 and TRBJ2-4, the full variable domain is KAGVTQTPRYLIKTRGQQVTLSCSPISGHRSVSWYQQTPGQGLQFLFEYFSETQRNKGNFPGRFSGRQFSNSRSEMNVSTLELGDSALYLCASSTLAAKNIQYFGAGTRLSVL.

This clone was counted once. This chain connects TRBV3-1 (or the pseudogene TRBV3-2) to TRBJ2-7, with 7 bases lining up with TRBD2. Trimming removed 1 base from V and 5 bases from J; junction bases left unmatched: 8. This CDR3 has 15 residues. Germline-derived CDR1 and CDR2 are LGHDT and YNNKEL (reference sequence). CDR3 sequence: CASSQAAGSAHEQYF. As DNA, the CDR3 is TGTGCCAGCAGCCAAGCAGCGGGATCCGCCCACGAGCAGTACTTC.

The chain employs TRBV7-2 and TRBJ2-7, with 10 nucleotides matching TRBD2. The CDR3 spans 14 residues. Germline CDR1 and CDR2: SGHTA and FQGNSA. V lost 1 base, J lost 5 bases, and 2 bases stayed unmatched. The CDR3 spells CASSLVAGGHEQYF. In DNA form, the CDR3 reads TGTGCCAGCAGCTTAGTAGCGGGAGGCCACGAGCAGTACTTC.

The J gene is TRBJ2-7, the V gene TRBV10-3; D remains ambiguous. This CDR3 comprises 16 residues. CDR1 is ENHRY and CDR2 is SYGVKD in the germline V gene. V was trimmed by 0 bases and J by 1 base, leaving 13 bases between them. CDR3 region: CAISESKVIGSYEQYF. CDR3 sequence (DNA): TGTGCCATCAGTGAGTCGAAAGTGATCGGTTCCTACGAGCAGTACTTC.

The chain employs TRBV5-6 and TRBJ2-7, with 11 nucleotides matching TRBD2. After removal of 1 base from V and 12 bases from J, the junction contained 9 bases not matched to a gene. Germline V gene data show CDR1 as SGHDT and CDR2 as YYEEEE. The CDR3 runs 14 residues. CDR3 protein: CASSLTASGRSSYF. The CDR3 region has the DNA TGTGCCAGCAGCTTGACGGCTAGCGGGAGGAGTTCGTACTTC. Full variable domain (remainder filled in from reference TRBV5-6 and TRBJ2-7): DAGVTQSPTHLIKTRGQQVTLRCSPKSGHDTVSWYQQALGQGPQFIFQYYEEEERQRGNFPDRFSGHQFPNYSSELNVNALLLGDSALYLCASSLTASGRSSYFGPGTRLTVT.

This chain joins TRBV5-1 and TRBJ1-3; no clear D gene. Germline V lookup: CDR1 SGHRS, CDR2 YFSETQ. The CDR3 consists of 16 residues. V shed 0 bases and J shed 0 bases, with 10 bases lying between them. The CDR3 protein is CASSLAGGLSGNTIYF. The CDR3 DNA reads TGCGCCAGCAGCTTGGCCGGTGGACTCTCTGGAAACACCATATATTTT. The whole variable domain, remainder taken from reference TRBV5-1 and TRBJ1-3, is KAGVTQTPRYLIKTRGQQVTLSCSPISGHRSVSWYQQTPGQGLQFLFEYFSETQRNKGNFPGRFSGRQFSNSRSEMNVSTLELGDSALYLCASSLAGGLSGNTIYFGEGSWLTVV.

The chain combines TRBV27 with TRBJ2-3; 10 nucleotides align to TRBD2. Germline-derived CDR1 and CDR2 are MNHEY and SMNVEV (reference sequence). This CDR3 has 15 residues. Trimming took 3 bases from V and 4 from J; bases not matched to a gene: 4. The CDR3 protein is CASSFNLAGADTQYF. The CDR3 nucleotides read TGTGCCAGCAGTTTCAACCTAGCGGGAGCAGATACGCAGTATTTT.

The chain employs TRBV9 and TRBJ2-1; 8 bases line up with TRBD2. The CDR3 is 15 residues long. From germline, CDR1 is SGDLS and CDR2 YYNGEE. J was trimmed by 5 bases and V by 5 bases; bases with no gene match: 9. This CDR3 is CASSRSGDTNNEQFF. CDR3 coding DNA: TGTGCCAGCAGTCGTAGCGGGGATACTAACAATGAGCAGTTCTTC.

The chain carries TRBV28 and TRBJ2-5; no definite D call. This CDR3 is built from 14 residues. V lost 2 bases, J lost 5 bases, and 12 bases lay in between. The germline V gene encodes CDR1 MDHEN and CDR2 SYDVKM. CDR3 sequence: CASSLGTLAETQYF. The CDR3 DNA sequence: TGTGCCAGCAGTTTAGGTACTCTCGCGGAGACCCAGTACTTC.

The CDR3 DNA is TGTGCCAGCTCATGGGGGCTCTCGCGGGAGGATTTCACAGATACGCAGTATTTT. This codes for CASSWGLSREDFTDTQYF. This chain uses TRBV21-1 with TRBJ2-3; the listed D gene, TRBD2, was not tested against the DNA. TRBV21-1 is a pseudogene segment. The CDR3 consists of 18 residues.

The chain couples TRBV28 to TRBJ2-5; the match to TRBD2 covers 8 bases. With 3 bases clipped from V and 5 bases from J, the junction kept 5 bases outside the gene matches. The germline CDR1 and CDR2 sequences are MDHEN and SYDVKM. CDR3 length: 14 residues. The CDR3 protein is CASSFAGGRETQYF. Here the CDR3 DNA reads TGTGCCAGCAGTTTTGCGGGAGGCAGGGAGACCCAGTACTTC.

This chain links TRBV27 with TRBJ2-7; 9 bases agree with TRBD1. V gave up 4 bases and J gave up 3 bases; unmatched junction bases: 10. There are 16 residues in the CDR3. Germline V lookup: CDR1 MNHEY, CDR2 SMNVEV (reference sequence). In DNA, the CDR3 is TGTGCCAGCAGTTCATTCAGTTCGGGACAGGGCTACGAGCAGTACTTC. This gives the protein CASSSFSSGQGYEQYF.